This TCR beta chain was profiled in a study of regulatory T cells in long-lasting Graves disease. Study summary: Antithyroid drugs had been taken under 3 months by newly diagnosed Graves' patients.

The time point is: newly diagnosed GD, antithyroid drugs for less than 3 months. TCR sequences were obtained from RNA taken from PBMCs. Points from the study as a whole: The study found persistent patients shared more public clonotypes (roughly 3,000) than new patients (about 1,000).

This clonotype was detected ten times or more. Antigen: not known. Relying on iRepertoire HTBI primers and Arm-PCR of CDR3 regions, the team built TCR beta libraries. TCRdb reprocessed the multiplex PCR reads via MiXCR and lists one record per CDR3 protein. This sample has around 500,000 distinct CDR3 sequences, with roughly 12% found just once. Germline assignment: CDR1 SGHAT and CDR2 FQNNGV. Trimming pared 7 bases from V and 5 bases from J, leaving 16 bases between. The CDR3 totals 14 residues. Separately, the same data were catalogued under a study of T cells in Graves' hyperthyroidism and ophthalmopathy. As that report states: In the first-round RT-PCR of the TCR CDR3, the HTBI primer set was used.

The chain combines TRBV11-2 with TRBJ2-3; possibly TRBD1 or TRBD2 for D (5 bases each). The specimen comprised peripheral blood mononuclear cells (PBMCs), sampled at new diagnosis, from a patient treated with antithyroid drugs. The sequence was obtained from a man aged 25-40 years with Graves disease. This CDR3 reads CASTPRGWGDTQYF. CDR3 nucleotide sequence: TGTGCCAGCACCCCTCGGGGCTGGGGAGATACGCAGTATTTT. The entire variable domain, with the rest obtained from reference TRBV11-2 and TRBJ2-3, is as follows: EAGVAQSPRYKIIEKRQSVAFWCNPISGHATLYWYQQILGQGPKLLIQFQNNGVVDDSQLPKDRFSAERLKGVDSTLKIQPAKLEDSAVYLCASTPRGWGDTQYFGPGTRLTVL.